This note documents a single T cell receptor beta chain sequence. Antigen: not known. This sample's treatment: roughly ten-day PBMC culture with coronavirus spike peptide pools or control peptides (ViraFEST assay). Sequencing of DNA taken from cultured CD4+ T cells relied on the Oncomine TCR Beta short-read assay. From the PCR reads, TCRdb called clonotypes with MiXCR, one entry per CDR3 protein. Of some 14,000 distinct CDR3 sequences in the sample, 65% to 80% were seen once. These data originate in a study of vaccination and CD4 T cells after COVID-19. Study background: Participants, all vaccine recipients, received two doses of either BNT162b2 or mRNA-1273.

The germline V gene encodes CDR1 MNHNS and CDR2 SASEGT. This CDR3 region has 13 residues. Trimming stripped 7 bases from V and 4 bases from J, with 13 bases between. This chain links TRBV6-1 with TRBJ1-1, with a weak D call TRBD1 (5 bases). The material sequenced was CD4+ T cells from blood, cultured in vitro. The sequence derives from a human donor who had recovered from COVID-19. This CDR3 is CASKTQVLTEAFF. CDR3 nucleotides: TGTGCCAGCAAAACACAGGTTCTCACTGAAGCTTTCTTT.